This T cell receptor (beta chain) was captured in a study of blood T cell repertoires in COVID-19. Study-level information: There were acute and convalescent COVID-19 samples, and they came from the United States, Italy and Spain. T cells, B-cell-depleted T cells, or PBMCs supplied cDNA or gDNA.

CDR1 is LNHDA and CDR2 is SQIVND in the germline V gene (reference sequence). The CDR3 contains 18 residues. V was clipped by 7 bases and J by 0 bases, with 23 bases between them. The sample holds a few counts of this clone. Some clones are missing from TCRdb's copy, which holds only in-frame ones; the method was immunoSEQ multiplex PCR. The repertoire holds approximately 120,000 clones, with around 78% as singletons. Material for sequencing was peripheral blood. This clonotype originated in a human donor in a cohort sampled during active COVID-19. The chain employs TRBV19 and TRBJ2-3; perhaps TRBD2 as D (7 bases). The CDR3 sequence is CASTGAEGGHPSTDTQYF. For the CDR3, the DNA is TGTGCCAGTACCGGGGCTGAGGGGGGGCACCCTAGCACAGATACGCAGTATTTT.